Shown below are 21 T cell receptor beta chains from a single sample sequenced in a study of glioma-infiltrating T cells after dendritic cell vaccination. Some clones are missing from TCRdb's copy, which holds only in-frame ones; the method was immunoSEQ multiplex PCR. The table lists more than 75,000 clones, roughly four fifths of them singletons. Time point: after dendritic cell vaccination, including at tumor progression/relapse. Sequenced here: blood, sampled after dendritic cell vaccination. Receptor source: a human donor with glioblastoma.

The genes are TRBV28 and TRBJ2-1; 7 bases are a match to TRBD2. Germline-derived CDR1 and CDR2 are MDHEN and SYDVKM. After removal of 3 bases from V and 3 bases from J, the junction contained 11 bases not matched to a gene. The CDR3 spans 17 residues. The CDR3 DNA reads TGTGCCAGCAGTTTTGTAGCGGGCAGGAAAAACTACAATGAGCAGTTCTTC. This gives the protein CASSFVAGRKNYNEQFF.

Only a few counts were recorded for this clone. The rearrangement links TRBV2 to TRBJ2-3, with 7 bases aligning to TRBD2. J lost 5 bases, V lost 6 bases, and 8 bases had no gene match. CDR1 is SNHLY and CDR2 is FYNNEI in the germline V gene. The length of the CDR3 is 14 residues. The CDR3 is CASSWGGEGDTQYF. The DNA for the CDR3 is TGTGCCAGCAGCTGGGGGGGGGAAGGAGATACGCAGTATTTT.

V is TRBV29-1 and J is TRBJ1-1; 7 bases agree with TRBD1. Per germline, CDR1 SQVTM and CDR2 ANQGSEA. J gave up 1 base and V 7 bases, and 3 bases lay outside the gene matches. The CDR3 length is 12 residues. In nucleotides, the CDR3 is TGCAGCGGGGGACAGCCGAACACTGAAGCTTTCTTT. It translates to CSGGQPNTEAFF.

The CDR3: CASSPAHFSGNTIYF. For the CDR3, the DNA is TGTGCCAGCTCACCCGCGCATTTCTCTGGAAACACCATATATTTT. V usage is TRBV18 and J usage is TRBJ1-3; D uncertain. The CDR3 has 15 residues. Deletions cut 3 bases from V and 0 bases from J, with 9 bases between. The germline V gene encodes CDR1 KGHSH and CDR2 LQKENI.

The rearrangement joins TRBV12-5 to TRBJ1-1; D call uncertain. Germline assignment: CDR1 LGHNT and CDR2 FRNRAP. With 6 bases removed from V and 3 bases from J, the gap between germline ends came to 11 bases. The CDR3 spans 13 residues. CDR3 coding DNA: TGTGCTAGTGGAATACTACGGTACACTGAAGCTTTCTTT. Protein product: CASGILRYTEAFF.

V usage is TRBV5-6 and J usage is TRBJ1-2, with 9 bases identical to TRBD1. The J segment lost 5 bases and the V segment lost 3 bases, leaving 5 bases of the junction unmatched. The germline V gene has CDR1 SGHDT and CDR2 YYEEEE. The CDR3 extends over 14 amino acids. The DNA of the CDR3 is TGTGCCAGCAGCTCAGGGACAGGGCGGTATGGCTACACCTTC. It codes for CASSSGTGRYGYTF.

The J gene is TRBJ2-5, the V gene TRBV2; 11 nucleotides agree with TRBD2. In germline, CDR1 is SNHLY, CDR2 FYNNEI. The V and J ends lost 7 bases and 5 bases, in that order; junction bases with no gene match: 9. This CDR3 has 15 residues. The DNA for the CDR3 is TGTGCCAGCATCCCCCAGACTAGCGGGGCGGAGACCCAGTACTTC. Its translation is CASIPQTSGAETQYF.

The V and J genes are TRBV15 and TRBJ1-6; tentative D call: TRBD1 (5 bases). V was cut by 5 bases and J by 10 bases, with 15 bases left in between. The CDR3 consists of 14 residues. The germline V gene encodes CDR1 LNHNV and CDR2 YYDKDF (reference sequence). CDR3 DNA: TGTGCCACCAGCTTACAAACCCGGGGGTCACCCCTCCACTTT. Protein sequence: CATSLQTRGSPLHF.

The rearrangement links TRBV16 to TRBJ1-2, with D hard to call. Germline CDR1 and CDR2: KGHSY and FQNENV. The CDR3 is made up of 13 amino acids. Trimming stripped 0 bases from V and 5 bases from J, with 7 bases between. The CDR3 DNA is TGTGCCAGCAGCCAATCACAGCTTTATGGCTACACCTTC. Protein: CASSQSQLYGYTF. Full variable domain (rest looked up from reference TRBV16 and TRBJ1-2): GEEVAQTPKHLVRGEGQKAKLYCAPIKGHSYVFWYQQVLKNEFKFLISFQNENVFDETGMPKERFSAKCLPNSPCSLEIQATKLEDSAVYFCASSQSQLYGYTFGSGTRLTVV.

The chain carries TRBV7-7 and TRBJ2-1, with 8 bases that match TRBD2. The CDR3 spans 14 residues. The V gene end was trimmed by 1 base and the J gene end by 9 bases; junction bases not matched to a gene: 5. Germline V gives CDR1 SSHAT, CDR2 FNYEAQ (reference sequence). The CDR3 DNA reads as TGTGCCAGCAGCTTAGAATCCCGGGGGGGTGAGCAGTTCTTC. This sequence encodes CASSLESRGGEQFF.

The rearrangement uses TRBV7-9 and TRBJ1-2; TRBD1 might be the D (5 bases). Trimming took off 3 bases at V and 3 bases at J, with 20 bases between the two ends. Germline CDR1 SEHNR, CDR2 FQNEAQ (reference sequence). There are 17 residues in the CDR3. For the CDR3, the DNA is TGTGCCAGCAGCTTTGATCAGGGCTGGGGTTTAGACTATGGCTACACCTTC. This encodes CASSFDQGWGLDYGYTF.

DNA for the CDR3: TGTGCCAGCAGTCGACAGGGGGATACGGGTCAGCCCCAGCATTTT. Translated, it gives CASSRQGDTGQPQHF. The chain joins TRBV5-4 to TRBJ1-5; TRBD1 agrees at 9 bases. Germline V gene sequence: CDR1 SGHNT, CDR2 YYREEE (reference sequence). This CDR3 region has 15 residues. The V and J ends lost 5 bases and 6 bases, in that order; junction bases with no gene match: 9.

V and J are TRBV5-1 and TRBJ1-1; no definite D call. Trimming removed 0 bases from V and 8 bases from J, with 8 bases in between. The length of the CDR3 is 12 residues. Germline V CDR1 and CDR2: SGHRS, YFSETQ. The CDR3 spells CASSLGAAEAFF. CDR3 bases: TGCGCCAGCAGCTTGGGTGCGGCCGAAGCTTTCTTT.

CDR3 DNA: TGTGCCAGCAGCATCAACAGGGTTGCAACTAATGAAAAACTGTTTTTT. Translating gives CASSINRVATNEKLFF. This rearrangement joins TRBV7-6 to TRBJ1-4; the D gene is possibly TRBD1 (6 bases). The germline V gene encodes CDR1 SGHVS and CDR2 FNYEAQ. This CDR3 is built from 16 residues. V shed 5 bases and J shed 0 bases, with 13 bases lying between them.

J is TRBJ2-5 and V is TRBV5-1; 8 positions match TRBD1. The CDR3 sequence is 15 residues long. Germline CDR1 is SGHRS and CDR2 is YFSETQ. Trimming cost V 4 bases and J 5 bases; bases outside gene matches: 10. The CDR3 DNA is TGCGCCAGCAGCCCAGGACAGGGTATTGTGGAGACCCAGTACTTC. Protein product: CASSPGQGIVETQYF.

This chain uses TRBV19 with TRBJ1-1; 7 nucleotides agree with TRBD1. The CDR3 runs 13 residues. With 6 bases clipped from V and 4 bases from J, the junction kept 5 bases outside the gene matches. Germline V lookup: CDR1 LNHDA, CDR2 SQIVND (reference sequence). The CDR3: CASRGGAATEAFF. The CDR3 DNA sequence: TGTGCCAGTAGAGGGGGCGCGGCCACTGAAGCTTTCTTT.

This chain uses TRBV4-3 with TRBJ1-2; 8 bases map to TRBD1. The CDR3 consists of 14 residues. The V segment lost 2 bases and the J segment 7 bases; nucleotides outside the gene matches: 6. CDR1 LGHNA and CDR2 YSLEER come from the germline V gene. CDR3 protein: CASSQSTGQVGYTF. CDR3 in DNA: TGCGCCAGCAGCCAATCAACGGGACAGGTTGGCTACACCTTC.

V gene TRBV19 combines with J gene TRBJ1-6, with D possibly matching TRBD1 (6 bases). There are 16 residues in the CDR3. V was trimmed by 7 bases and J by 7 bases, leaving 20 bases between them. Germline CDR1 reads LNHDA; CDR2 reads SQIVND (reference sequence). CDR3 amino acids: CASKAIDRKSNSPLHF. CDR3 nucleotides: TGTGCCAGTAAGGCTATAGACAGGAAATCCAATTCACCCCTCCACTTT.

This chain links TRBV7-6 with TRBJ1-1; 8 bases are a match to TRBD1. The CDR3 is 13 amino acids. V lost 5 bases and J lost 5; bases outside the gene matches: 4. CDR1 and CDR2 (germline): SGHVS, FNYEAQ. CDR3 sequence (DNA): TGTGCCAGCAGCGCACGACAGGGGACTGAAGCTTTCTTT. Amino acids: CASSARQGTEAFF.

The V gene is TRBV2, the J gene TRBJ1-6; D is possibly TRBD1 (5 bases). This CDR3 contains 13 residues. The germline V gene has CDR1 SNHLY and CDR2 FYNNEI. Trimming took off 4 bases at V and 7 bases at J, with 8 bases between the two ends. As DNA, the CDR3 is TGTGCCAGCAGTGGGGAGGGGAATTCACCCCTCCACTTT. This sequence encodes CASSGEGNSPLHF.

This chain connects TRBV6-5 to TRBJ1-3; 7 nucleotides line up with TRBD1. Trimming cost V 6 bases and J 2 bases; bases outside gene matches: 7. Germline CDR1 MNHEY, CDR2 SVGAGI. The CDR3 totals 15 residues. CDR3 in amino acids: CASSTTGEAGNTIYF. The CDR3 nucleotides read TGTGCCAGCAGCACAACAGGGGAAGCTGGAAACACCATATATTTT.